Listed here are 6 T cell receptor beta chains from one sample, sequenced in a study of vaccination effects on CD4 cells after COVID-19. Their target antigens are unknown. In the ViraFEST assay, antigen-specific CD4+ clonotypes were identified by expansion after peptide-pool stimulation. CD4+ T cells were isolated after 10 days of culture. All vaccine recipients tested negative for nucleocapsid antibodies and had never contracted SARS-CoV-2 infection. Measured with immunoSEQ multiplex PCR; TCRdb has only the in-frame clones, and not every one. In the table there are about 41,000 clones, roughly 70% of which are singletons. The sample in question was CD4+ T cells from PBMCs cultured with HCoV-OC43 spike peptides, obtained before COVID-19 vaccination. Subset in this sample: HCoV-OC43 spike overlapping peptide pool stimulation. All receptors derive from a human donor who received a COVID-19 vaccine.

The gene calls are TRBV28 and TRBJ1-1; D not resolved. Germline V gene sequence: CDR1 MDHEN, CDR2 SYDVKM. The V and J ends lost 3 bases and 4 bases respectively, with 9 bases between them. The CDR3 has 13 residues. The CDR3 protein is CASSLRVLTEAFF. CDR3 sequence (DNA): TGTGCCAGCAGTTTGAGGGTCCTCACTGAAGCTTTCTTT.

The rearrangement links TRBV6-6 to TRBJ1-3; 7 bases map to TRBD1. V gave up 5 bases and J gave up 0 bases; unmatched junction bases: 10. The CDR3 contains 17 residues. The germline CDR1 and CDR2 sequences are MNHNY and SVGAGI (reference sequence). The CDR3 here is CASSQRMGQFSGNTIYF. DNA for the CDR3: TGTGCCAGCAGTCAGCGGATGGGACAGTTCTCTGGAAACACCATATATTTT.

The chain uses TRBV28 and TRBJ1-1; D call uncertain. The CDR3 contains 12 residues. Germline lookup yields CDR1 MDHEN and CDR2 SYDVKM. V was trimmed by 6 bases and J by 7 bases, leaving 12 bases between them. The CDR3 spells CASSLRAREAFF. The CDR3 nucleotides are TGTGCCAGCAGCCTGAGGGCTCGTGAAGCTTTCTTT.

The table lists this clone with a count of one. J is TRBJ1-1 and V is TRBV21-1. TRBV21-1 is a listed pseudogene. The CDR3 consists of 16 residues. The CDR3: CASSRRRAGASTEAFF. CDR3 DNA: TGTGCCAGCAGCCGGAGGAGGGCGGGGGCGAGCACTGAAGCTTTCTTT.

This clone showed up just a few times. This chain links TRBV2 with TRBJ1-1; possibly TRBD1 for D (5 bases). V was clipped by 6 bases and J by 0 bases, with 11 bases between them. There are 14 residues in the CDR3. CDR1 and CDR2 (germline): SNHLY, FYNNEI. CDR3 sequence: CASRPGRMNTEAFF. In nucleotides, the CDR3 is TGTGCCAGCAGGCCGGGACGTATGAACACTGAAGCTTTCTTT. Combining the CDR3 with reference TRBV2 and TRBJ1-1 gives the whole variable domain EPEVTQTPSHQVTQMGQEVILRCVPISNHLYFYWYRQILGQKVEFLVSFYNNEISEKSEIFDDQFSVERPDGSNFTLKIRSTKLEDSAMYFCASRPGRMNTEAFFGQGTRLTVV.

The chain combines TRBV19 with TRBJ1-5, with a tentative D call TRBD1 (6 bases). The V gene's germline CDR1 is LNHDA and CDR2 SQIVND (reference sequence). The CDR3 extends over 17 amino acids. V lost 4 bases, J lost 2 bases, and 18 bases lay in between. The CDR3 loop is CASSRGGGTDGNQPQHF. The CDR3, as DNA: TGTGCCAGTAGTAGAGGGGGGGGTACTGACGGCAATCAGCCCCAGCATTTT. The full variable domain, with the rest looked up from reference TRBV19 and TRBJ1-5, is DGGITQSPKYLFRKEGQNVTLSCEQNLNHDAMYWYRQDPGQGLRLIYYSQIVNDFQKGDIAEGYSVSREKKESFPLTVTSAQKNPTAFYLCASSRGGGTDGNQPQHFGDGTRLSIL.